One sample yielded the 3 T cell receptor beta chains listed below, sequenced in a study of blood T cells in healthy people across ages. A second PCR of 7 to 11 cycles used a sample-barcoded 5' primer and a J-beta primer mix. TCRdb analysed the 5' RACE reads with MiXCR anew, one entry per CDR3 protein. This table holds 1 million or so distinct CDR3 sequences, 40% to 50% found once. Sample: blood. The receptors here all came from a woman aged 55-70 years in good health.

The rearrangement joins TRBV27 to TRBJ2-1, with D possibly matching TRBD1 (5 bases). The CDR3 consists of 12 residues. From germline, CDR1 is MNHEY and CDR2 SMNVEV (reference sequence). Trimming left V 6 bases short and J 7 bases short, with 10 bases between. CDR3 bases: TGTGCCAGCAGCCAGGGTCCAAATGAGCAGTTCTTC. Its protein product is CASSQGPNEQFF.

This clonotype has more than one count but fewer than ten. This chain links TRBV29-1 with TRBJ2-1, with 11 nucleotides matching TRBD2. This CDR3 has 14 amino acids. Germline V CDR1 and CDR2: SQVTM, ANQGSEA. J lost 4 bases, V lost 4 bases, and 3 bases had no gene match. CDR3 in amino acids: CSVVAGGGYNEQFF. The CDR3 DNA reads TGCAGCGTTGTAGCGGGAGGGGGGTACAATGAGCAGTTCTTC.

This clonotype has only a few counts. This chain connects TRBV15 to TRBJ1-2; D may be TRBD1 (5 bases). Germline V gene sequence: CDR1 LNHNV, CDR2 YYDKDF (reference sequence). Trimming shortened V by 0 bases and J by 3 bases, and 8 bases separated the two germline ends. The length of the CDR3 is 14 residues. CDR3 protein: CATSRDQGDYGYTF. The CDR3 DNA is TGTGCCACCAGCAGAGATCAAGGGGACTATGGCTACACCTTC.